What follows are 9 T cell receptor beta chains derived from one specimen sequenced in a study of blood T cell repertoires in COVID-19. Assay used: immunoSEQ multiplex PCR; TCRdb lists only in-frame clones, some missing. The repertoire holds 110,000 to 150,000 clones, with 65% to 80% as singletons. The sample taken for sequencing was peripheral blood. These receptors were collected from a woman aged 60-75 years with acute or convalescent COVID-19.

CDR3 region: CATSRGRNTEAFF. The CDR3 DNA reads as TGTGCCACCTCTCGCGGGCGGAACACTGAAGCTTTCTTT. This chain links TRBV2 with TRBJ1-1; D remains unclear. The germline V gene has CDR1 SNHLY and CDR2 FYNNEI. Trimming stripped 10 bases from V and 1 base from J, with 13 bases between. The CDR3 covers 13 residues.

The rearrangement uses TRBV11-2 and TRBJ2-3, with D perhaps matching TRBD2 (5 bases). V was clipped by 3 bases and J by 2 bases, with 12 bases between them. The CDR3 spans 15 residues. Germline V CDR1 and CDR2: SGHAT, FQNNGV. The CDR3: CASSFRGRDTDTQYF. DNA for the CDR3: TGTGCCAGCAGCTTTCGCGGGCGAGACACAGATACGCAGTATTTT.

The chain links TRBV7-8 to TRBJ1-6; TRBD1 agrees at 9 bases. V was pared by 5 bases and J by 11 bases, with 4 bases of the junction left unmatched. Germline CDR1 and CDR2: SGHVS and FQNEAQ. The CDR3 has 13 amino acids. CDR3 sequence: CASSAQGATPLHF. The CDR3 DNA sequence: TGTGCCAGCAGCGCACAGGGGGCGACACCCCTCCACTTT.

This chain links TRBV6-6 with TRBJ2-6, with unresolved D. The V end was cut by 7 bases, the J end by 4 bases, with 8 bases between. CDR1 MNHNY and CDR2 SVGAGI come from the germline V gene (reference sequence). The CDR3 runs to 13 residues. CDR3 nucleotides: TGTGCCAGCATCATGTCCGGGGCCAACGTCCTGACTTTC. Translated: CASIMSGANVLTF.

The gene calls are TRBV23-1 and TRBJ2-3; a weak D match, TRBD2 (6 bases). TRBV23-1 qualifies as an ORF whose function is uncertain. V was trimmed by 4 bases and J by 4 bases, leaving 12 bases between them. The CDR3 runs to 14 residues. DNA of the CDR3: TGCGCCAGCAGTCGGCGGGAAGATGCAGATACGCAGTATTTT. It encodes CASSRREDADTQYF.

This sequence joins TRBV15 and TRBJ1-4, with unresolved D. Trimming took off 3 bases at V and 14 bases at J, with 13 bases between the two ends. From germline, CDR1 is LNHNV and CDR2 YYDKDF (reference sequence). This CDR3 region has 12 residues. CDR3 in amino acids: CATSRGVGQLFF. CDR3 coding DNA: TGTGCCACCAGCAGGGGAGTAGGGCAGCTGTTTTTT.

This chain joins TRBV6-5 and TRBJ2-1; D gene ambiguous. V shed 8 bases and J shed 1 base, with 3 bases lying between them. The germline gives CDR1 MNHEY, CDR2 SVGAGI. The length of the CDR3 is 11 residues. In DNA form, the CDR3 reads TGTGCCAGCCGTTCCTACAATGAGCAGTTCTTC. This encodes CASRSYNEQFF.

The chain couples TRBV27 to TRBJ1-4, with 8 bases matching TRBD1. Per germline, CDR1 MNHEY and CDR2 SMNVEV (reference sequence). Trimming at V came to 3 bases and at J to 8 bases, leaving 8 bases not matched to a gene. This CDR3 region has 15 residues. The CDR3 DNA sequence: TGTGCCAGCAGTTTCCTTGGACAGGGTGGGGAAAAACTGTTTTTT. This translates into CASSFLGQGGEKLFF.

The DNA of the CDR3 is TGTGCCAGCAGCTCCTCGGTTCTGAGGGATGAGCAGTTCTTC. This gives the protein CASSSSVLRDEQFF. This chain links TRBV7-2 with TRBJ2-1; a possible D gene is TRBD2 (5 bases). This CDR3 comprises 14 residues. Germline V gives CDR1 SGHTA, CDR2 FQGNSA. V lost 4 bases and J lost 8, with 15 bases in between.